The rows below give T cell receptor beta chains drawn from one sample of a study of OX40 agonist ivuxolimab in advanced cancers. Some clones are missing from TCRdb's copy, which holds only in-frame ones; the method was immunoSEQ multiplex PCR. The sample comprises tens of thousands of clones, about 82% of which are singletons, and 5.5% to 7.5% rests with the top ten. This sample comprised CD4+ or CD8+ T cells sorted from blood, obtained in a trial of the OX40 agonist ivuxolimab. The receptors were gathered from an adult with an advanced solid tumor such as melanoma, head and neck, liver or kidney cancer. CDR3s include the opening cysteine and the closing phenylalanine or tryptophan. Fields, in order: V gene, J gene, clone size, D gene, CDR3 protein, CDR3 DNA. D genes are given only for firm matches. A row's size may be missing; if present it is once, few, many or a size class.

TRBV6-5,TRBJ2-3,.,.,CASSYSPRVDTQYF,TGTGCCAGCAGTTACTCGCCTAGAGTGGATACGCAGTATTTT
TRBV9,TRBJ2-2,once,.,CASSGTTGARTGELFF,TGTGCCAGCAGCGGGACCACGGGGGCACGCACCGGGGAGCTGTTTTTT
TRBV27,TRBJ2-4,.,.,CASSLSQKNIQYF,TGTGCCAGCAGTCTATCACAGAAAAACATTCAGTACTTC
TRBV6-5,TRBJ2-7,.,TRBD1,CASSYGQVNYEQYF,TGTGCCAGCAGTTACGGACAGGTGAACTACGAGCAGTACTTC
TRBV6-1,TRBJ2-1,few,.,CASSEAGHSRYEQFF,TGTGCCAGCAGTGAGGCGGGGCACTCGAGATATGAGCAGTTCTTC
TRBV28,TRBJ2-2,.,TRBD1,CASSLSWGQLGTGELFF,TGTGCCAGCAGCCTTTCCTGGGGACAGCTAGGCACCGGGGAGCTGTTTTTT
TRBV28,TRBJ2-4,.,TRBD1,CASSFGTGVNIQYF,TGTGCCAGCAGTTTCGGGACAGGGGTGAACATTCAGTACTTC
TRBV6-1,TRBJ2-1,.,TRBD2,CASSEGLAGLGDEQFF,TGTGCCAGCAGTGAAGGACTAGCGGGGCTGGGGGATGAGCAGTTCTTC
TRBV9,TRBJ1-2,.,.,CASSGGTHGGYTF,TGTGCCAGCAGCGGGGGGACTCACGGTGGCTACACCTTC
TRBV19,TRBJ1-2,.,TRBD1,CASSITGTGANYGYTF,TGTGCCAGTAGTATTACCGGGACAGGGGCGAACTATGGCTACACCTTC
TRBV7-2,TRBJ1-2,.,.,CASSQTAGSGRGYTF,TGTGCCAGCAGTCAAACGGCCGGATCAGGGCGCGGCTACACCTTC
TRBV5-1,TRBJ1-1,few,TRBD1,CASSFGDRVLNTEAFF,TGCGCCAGCAGCTTCGGGGACAGGGTATTGAACACTGAAGCTTTCTTT
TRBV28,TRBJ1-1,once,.,CATPPPDTSDEMNTEAFF,TGTGCCACCCCACCCCCGGACACATCCGACGAAATGAACACTGAAGCTTTCTTT
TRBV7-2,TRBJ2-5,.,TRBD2,CASSLIAGKETQYF,TGTGCCAGCAGCTTAATAGCGGGAAAGGAGACCCAGTACTTC
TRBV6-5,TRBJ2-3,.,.,CASSDHDTQYF,TGTGCCAGCAGTGATCACGATACGCAGTATTTT
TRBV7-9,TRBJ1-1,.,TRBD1,CASSRTGVNTEAFF,TGTGCCAGCAGCCGTACAGGGGTGAACACTGAAGCTTTCTTT
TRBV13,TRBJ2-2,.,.,CASSLSGGDTGELFF,TGTGCCAGCAGCCTTAGCGGAGGGGACACCGGGGAGCTGTTTTTT
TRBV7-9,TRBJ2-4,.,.,CASSLDGGAPKNIQYF,TGTGCCAGCAGCTTAGACGGCGGGGCGCCCAAAAACATTCAGTACTTC
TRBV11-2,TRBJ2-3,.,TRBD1,CASSRVQGSTYTQYF,TGTGCCAGCAGCCGGGTACAGGGGTCCACGTATACGCAGTATTTT
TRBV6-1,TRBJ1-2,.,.,CASSLQVGYGYTF,TGTGCCAGCAGCTTACAGGTGGGGTATGGCTACACCTTC
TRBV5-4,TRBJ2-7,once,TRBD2,CASSSGPSGSLDEQYF,TGTGCCAGCAGCTCCGGTCCGAGCGGGAGTCTCGACGAGCAGTACTTC
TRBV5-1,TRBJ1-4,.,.,CASSLGRGAEKLFF,TGCGCCAGCAGCCTTGGGCGGGGTGCTGAAAAACTGTTTTTT
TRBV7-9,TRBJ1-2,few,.,CASSSGVDNYGYTF,TGTGCCAGCAGCTCCGGCGTGGACAACTATGGCTACACCTTC
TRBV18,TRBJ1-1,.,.,CASSRLNTEAFF,TGTGCCAGCTCACGACTGAACACTGAAGCTTTCTTT
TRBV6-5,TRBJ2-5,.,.,CASSYSYREETQYF,TGTGCCAGCAGTTACTCTTACAGGGAGGAGACCCAGTACTTC
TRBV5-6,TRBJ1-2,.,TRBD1,CASSSGQANYGYTF,TGTGCCAGCAGCTCCGGACAGGCCAACTATGGCTACACCTTC
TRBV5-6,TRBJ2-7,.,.,CASSLGAGLILYEQYF,TGTGCCAGCAGCTTGGGGGCAGGGTTGATTCTGTACGAGCAGTACTTC
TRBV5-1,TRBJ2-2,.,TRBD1,CASSVRTGKSGELFF,TGCGCCAGCAGCGTCCGGACAGGCAAGTCCGGGGAGCTGTTTTTT
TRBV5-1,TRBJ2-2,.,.,CASSLAQGTGELFF,TGCGCCAGCAGCTTGGCTCAGGGAACCGGGGAGCTGTTTTTT
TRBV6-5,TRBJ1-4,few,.,CASSYSGGRKLFF,TGTGCCAGCAGTTACTCTGGAGGGCGGAAACTGTTTTTT
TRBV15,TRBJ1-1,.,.,CATSRDPGVTEAFF,TGTGCCACCAGCAGAGATCCGGGGGTCACTGAAGCTTTCTTT
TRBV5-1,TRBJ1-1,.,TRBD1,CASSLGTGPVGTEAFF,TGCGCCAGCAGCTTAGGGACAGGACCTGTGGGGACTGAAGCTTTCTTT
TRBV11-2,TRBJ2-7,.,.,CASSLGAAMTYEQYF,TGTGCCAGCAGCTTAGGGGCAGCGATGACCTACGAGCAGTACTTC
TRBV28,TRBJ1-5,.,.,CASSLIGGNQPQHF,TGTGCCAGCAGTTTAATAGGGGGCAATCAGCCCCAGCATTTT
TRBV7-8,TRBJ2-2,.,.,CASSLVGGRGGTGELFF,TGTGCCAGCAGCTTAGTAGGCGGCAGGGGAGGCACCGGGGAGCTGTTTTTT
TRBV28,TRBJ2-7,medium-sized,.,CASLRGRAGYEQYF,TGTGCCAGTCTTAGGGGACGGGCCGGCTACGAGCAGTACTTC
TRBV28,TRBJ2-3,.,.,CASRDLGKLGTQYF,TGTGCCAGCAGGGACCTGGGAAAACTAGGTACGCAGTATTTT
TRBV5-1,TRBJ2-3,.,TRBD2,CASSHGGSTDTQYF,TGCGCCAGTTCCCACGGGGGGTCCACAGATACGCAGTATTTT
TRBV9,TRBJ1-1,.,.,CASSSQTAMNTEAFF,TGTGCCAGCAGCTCGCAGACAGCTATGAACACTGAAGCTTTCTTT
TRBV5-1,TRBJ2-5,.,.,CASSPSGNQETQYF,TGCGCCAGCAGCCCTTCCGGGAACCAAGAGACCCAGTACTTC
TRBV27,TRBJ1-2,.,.,CASSSDRFTNYGYTF,TGTGCCAGCAGTTCGGACCGATTTACAAACTATGGCTACACCTTC
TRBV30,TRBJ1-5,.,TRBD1,CAWRGQGALQPQHF,TGTGCCTGGAGGGGACAGGGGGCCTTGCAGCCCCAGCATTTT
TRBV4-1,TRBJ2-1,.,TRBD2,CASSQVGGGSSYNEQFF,TGCGCCAGCAGCCAAGTGGGGGGAGGGAGCTCCTACAATGAGCAGTTCTTC
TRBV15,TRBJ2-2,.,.,CATSRGGDTGELFF,TGTGCCACCAGCAGAGGTGGGGATACCGGGGAGCTGTTTTTT
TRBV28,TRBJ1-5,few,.,CASSPGGNQPQHF,TGTGCCAGCAGTCCAGGGGGCAATCAGCCCCAGCATTTT
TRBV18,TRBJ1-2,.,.,CASSDSTNGYTF,TGTGCCAGCTCGGACAGCACGAATGGCTACACCTTC
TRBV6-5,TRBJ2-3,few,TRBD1,CASSRTGYLTDTQYF,TGTGCCAGCAGTCGGACAGGCTACTTGACAGATACGCAGTATTTT
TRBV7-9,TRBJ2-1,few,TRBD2,CASSRSGTSGYNEQFF,TGTGCCAGCAGCCGGTCGGGGACTAGCGGTTACAATGAGCAGTTCTTC
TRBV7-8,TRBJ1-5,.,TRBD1,CASSRIGGASNQPQHF,TGTGCCAGCAGCCGAATAGGGGGCGCGAGCAATCAGCCCCAGCATTTT
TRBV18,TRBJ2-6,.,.,CASSHGAPGSGANVLTF,TGTGCCAGCTCACATGGAGCCCCGGGCTCTGGGGCCAACGTCCTGACTTTC
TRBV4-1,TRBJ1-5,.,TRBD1,CASSQATGQGAGKQPQHF,TGCGCCAGCAGCCAAGCTACAGGCCAGGGGGCTGGAAAACAGCCCCAGCATTTT
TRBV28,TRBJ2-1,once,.,CASSLPGEGEFF,TGTGCCAGCAGTTTGCCCGGGGAGGGGGAGTTCTTC
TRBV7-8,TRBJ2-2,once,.,CASSFSSQGELFF,TGTGCCAGCAGCTTCTCAAGCCAGGGGGAGCTGTTTTTT
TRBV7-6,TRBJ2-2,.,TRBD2,CASSLGLAGNTGELFF,TGTGCCAGCAGCTTGGGACTAGCGGGGAACACCGGGGAGCTGTTTTTT
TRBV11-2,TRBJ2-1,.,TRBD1,CASSQGQGWTNEQFF,TGTGCCAGCAGCCAAGGACAGGGTTGGACCAATGAGCAGTTCTTC